This T cell receptor (beta chain) comes out of a study of neurological immune-mediated disorders. Study observations and caveats: Multiple sclerosis, the disease with the least TCR clonal expansion, fell below healthy controls, whereas HTLV-1-associated myelopathy showed the most. None of the CDR3 amino acid sequences in expanded clones turned up in more than one subject, which points to private repertoires in all groups.

The CDR3 runs 11 residues. Looked up from germline, CDR1 is MNHNS and CDR2 is SASEGT. The germline V and J ends were trimmed by 5 bases and 8 bases, with 9 bases remaining between them. This clonotype showed up many times. The antigen remains undetermined. The cDNA came from 5'RACE with 10-nucleotide random UMIs. TCRdb fed the 5' RACE reads into MiXCR, producing one record per CDR3 protein. The sample yields tens of thousands of distinct CDR3 sequences, 11% seen once. The sequenced material came from PBMCs. This clonotype was obtained from a man aged 60 to 75 in good health. J is TRBJ1-2 and V is TRBV6-1; D call uncertain. This CDR3 is CASSYLGGYTF. CDR3 in DNA: TGTGCCAGCAGTTACCTAGGGGGCTACACCTTC.